A selection of T cell receptor beta chains follows, all from one sample in a study of T cell repertoires in cytomegalovirus infection. TCRdb analysed the reads with MiXCR anew, one entry per CDR3 protein. The data hold 80,000 or so distinct CDR3 sequences, with 20% to 30% observed a single time. Antigens of these TCRs are unknown. This specimen was CD8+ T cells from cultured PBMCs, taken from culture after CMV antigen stimulation. The receptors here all came from a human donor in good health (CMV status not recorded). Some clones in this sample may be carry-over from other donors' samples. The CDR3 runs from the conserved cysteine through the conserved F or W. The order of the fields is clone size, D gene, CDR3 length, J gene, V gene, CDR3 DNA, CDR3 protein. A D gene is named only where the DNA matches it firmly. The size entry is marked missing in some rows and otherwise reads once, few, many or a size class.

abundance: few
d_gene: TRBD2
len: 17
j_gene: TRBJ2-1
v_gene: TRBV7-9
CDR3nt: TGTGCCAGCAGCTTTAGCCCTCTAGAAGCGGGAGGGAATGAGCAGTTCTTC
CDR3aa: CASSFSPLEAGGNEQFF

abundance: few
d_gene: .
len: 12
j_gene: TRBJ2-7
v_gene: TRBV27
CDR3nt: TGTGCCAGCAAGGGGGGCCCTAACGAGCAGTACTTC
CDR3aa: CASKGGPNEQYF

abundance: .
d_gene: .
len: 17
j_gene: TRBJ2-1
v_gene: TRBV20-1
CDR3nt: TGCAGTGCTCCGAAAGGGGCGGGACACCTTCTGTTCAATGAGCAGTTCTTC
CDR3aa: CSAPKGAGHLLFNEQFF

abundance: few
d_gene: .
len: 13
j_gene: TRBJ2-7
v_gene: TRBV15
CDR3nt: TGTGCCACCAGCGGGGGGCGGGTTGACGAGCAGTACTTC
CDR3aa: CATSGGRVDEQYF

abundance: few
d_gene: .
len: 13
j_gene: TRBJ2-7
v_gene: TRBV27
CDR3nt: TGTGCCAGCAGTTTACGCCCATCCTACGAGCAGTACTTC
CDR3aa: CASSLRPSYEQYF

abundance: once
d_gene: TRBD1
len: 16
j_gene: TRBJ1-2
v_gene: TRBV18
CDR3nt: TGTGCCAGCTCACCAGGACAGGGGGCGCGTCAGTCTGGCTACACCTTC
CDR3aa: CASSPGQGARQSGYTF

abundance: many
d_gene: .
len: 16
j_gene: TRBJ2-1
v_gene: TRBV2
CDR3nt: TGTGCCAGCAGTGAAAGAGTGGGAGGCTCCTACAATGAGCAGTTCTTC
CDR3aa: CASSERVGGSYNEQFF

abundance: .
d_gene: .
len: 11
j_gene: TRBJ2-1
v_gene: TRBV9
CDR3nt: TGTGCCAGCAGCGTCGGCGACGAGCAGTTCTTC
CDR3aa: CASSVGDEQFF

abundance: once
d_gene: TRBD2
len: 16
j_gene: TRBJ2-2
v_gene: TRBV20-1
CDR3nt: TGCAGTGCTAGAGATTCCGAGCGGGGCGGGACCGGGGGGCTGTTTTTT
CDR3aa: CSARDSERGGTGGLFF

abundance: few
d_gene: .
len: 14
j_gene: TRBJ2-2
v_gene: TRBV6-5
CDR3nt: TGTGCCAGCATCGATGAAGGATGGACCGGGGAGCTGTTTTTT
CDR3aa: CASIDEGWTGELFF